Listed here are 14 T cell receptor beta chains from one sample, sequenced in a study of cytomegalovirus exposure and HLA in healthy donors. PCR primers comprised 60 Vbeta and 13 Jbeta primers. The data were produced by immunoSEQ multiplex PCR, yet TCRdb's version contains in-frame clones alone and is incomplete. This table holds under 150,000 clones, around three quarters found once. Material: PBMCs. All receptors come from a man aged 18 to 30 in good health and CMV-seronegative.

The chain combines TRBV7-9 with TRBJ2-1, with 9 bases identical to TRBD2. The germline V gene encodes CDR1 SEHNR and CDR2 FQNEAQ (reference sequence). The CDR3 is 15 amino acids. Trimming removed 5 bases from V and 8 bases from J; junction bases left unmatched: 10. The CDR3 here is CASSPGLAEIYEQFF. The DNA for the CDR3 is TGTGCCAGCAGCCCGGGACTAGCTGAGATCTATGAGCAGTTCTTC.

The V call is TRBV18, the J call TRBJ1-2, with 9 bases that match TRBD1. The germline V gene encodes CDR1 KGHSH and CDR2 LQKENI. V gave up 3 bases and J gave up 5 bases; unmatched junction bases: 1. CDR3 size: 13 residues. Here the CDR3 reads CASSPDRGYGYTF. The CDR3 DNA sequence: TGTGCCAGCTCACCTGACAGGGGGTATGGCTACACCTTC. Full variable domain (remainder filled in from reference TRBV18 and TRBJ1-2): NAGVMQNPRHLVRRRGQEARLRCSPMKGHSHVYWYRQLPEEGLKFMVYLQKENIIDESGMPKERFSAEFPKEGPSILRIQQVVRGDSAAYFCASSPDRGYGYTFGSGTRLTVV.

The rearrangement uses TRBV19 and TRBJ2-1; D is possibly TRBD1 (6 bases). The CDR3 extends over 13 amino acids. Per germline, CDR1 LNHDA and CDR2 SQIVND (reference sequence). Trimming took off 5 bases at V and 6 bases at J, with 11 bases between the two ends. CDR3 protein: CASSVTGSNEQFF. In DNA, the CDR3 is TGTGCCAGTAGTGTCACAGGGTCCAATGAGCAGTTCTTC.

The V and J genes are TRBV27 and TRBJ2-7; possibly TRBD2 for D (6 bases). The CDR3 is made up of 15 amino acids. V dropped 3 bases and J dropped 3 bases, with 15 bases sitting between them. Germline lookup yields CDR1 MNHEY and CDR2 SMNVEV (reference sequence). In DNA, the CDR3 is TGTGCCAGCAGTTTGTCGGGGGACTTGCACTACGAGCAGTACGTC. Protein product: CASSLSGDLHYEQYV.

The V and J genes are TRBV7-3 and TRBJ2-1; D is uncertain. V gave up 2 bases and J gave up 4 bases, with 24 bases separating them. The germline V gene encodes CDR1 SGHTA and CDR2 FQGTGA. The CDR3 has 19 residues. The CDR3: CASSLAPREQRLEYNEQFF. The CDR3 nucleotides are TGTGCCAGCAGCTTAGCGCCCAGAGAGCAGAGGTTGGAATACAATGAGCAGTTCTTC.

This clone appeared a single time. V gene TRBV27 combines with J gene TRBJ2-5; perhaps TRBD1 as D (6 bases). Germline lookup yields CDR1 MNHEY and CDR2 SMNVEV (reference sequence). This CDR3 comprises 15 residues. V was trimmed by 3 bases and J by 3 bases, leaving 14 bases between them. DNA of the CDR3: TGTGCCAGCAGTTTCGTGGGGGCTGAAGAAGAGACCCAGTACTTC. It specifies CASSFVGAEEETQYF.

The genes are TRBV10-2 and TRBJ2-7, with D possibly matching TRBD2 (6 bases). Germline V gives CDR1 WSHSY, CDR2 SAAADI. The length of the CDR3 is 13 residues. V was pared by 6 bases and J by 1 base, with 10 bases between. CDR3 protein: CASSGSGSYEQYF. As DNA, the CDR3 is TGCGCCAGCAGCGGGAGCGGATCCTACGAGCAGTACTTC.

The V gene is TRBV9, the J gene TRBJ2-3, with D tentatively TRBD2 (5 bases). V was shortened by 0 bases and J by 0 bases, with 14 bases between the two germline ends. Germline V gene data show CDR1 as SGDLS and CDR2 as YYNGEE. The CDR3 contains 17 residues. DNA of the CDR3: TGTGCCAGCAGCGTAGCTACGGTTAGCGATAGCACAGATACGCAGTATTTT. Translated, it gives CASSVATVSDSTDTQYF.

The rearrangement links TRBV7-3 to TRBJ1-2; 8 nucleotides line up with TRBD1. This CDR3 contains 15 residues. Per the germline V gene, CDR1 is SGHTA and CDR2 is FQGTGA. V trimming: 5 bases; J trimming: 3 bases; junction bases outside the gene matches: 8. In nucleotides, the CDR3 is TGTGCCAGCAGCAAACAGGGGGATATGTACTATGGCTACACCTTC. Protein sequence: CASSKQGDMYYGYTF.

This clone has a handful of counts. The J gene is TRBJ1-4, the V gene TRBV27; D is unresolved. The germline V gene encodes CDR1 MNHEY and CDR2 SMNVEV (reference sequence). This CDR3 is 14 amino acids long. V shed 2 bases and J shed 4 bases, with 8 bases lying between them. CDR3 loop: CASSLGPDNEKLFF. In nucleotides, the CDR3 is TGTGCCAGCAGTTTAGGGCCAGATAATGAAAAACTGTTTTTT. The full variable domain, with the rest looked up from reference TRBV27 and TRBJ1-4, is EAQVTQNPRYLITVTGKKLTVTCSQNMNHEYMSWYRQDPGLGLRQIYYSMNVEVTDKGDVPEGYKVSRKEKRNFPLILESPSPNQTSLYFCASSLGPDNEKLFFGSGTQLSVL.

This clone occurred once. This chain uses TRBV28 with TRBJ1-3, with 9 positions matching TRBD1. This CDR3 is 15 amino acids long. V lost 3 bases to trimming and J lost 4 bases; unmatched junction nucleotides: 4. Germline lookup yields CDR1 MDHEN and CDR2 SYDVKM. The CDR3 here is CASSFGQGFGNTIYF. CDR3 nucleotide sequence: TGTGCCAGCAGTTTTGGACAGGGGTTCGGAAACACCATATATTTT.

This chain's CDR3 is CASSQDVNSAGEQYF. CDR3 nucleotide sequence: TGCGCCAGCAGCCAAGATGTGAATAGCGCCGGGGAGCAGTACTTC. The chain carries TRBV4-3 and TRBJ2-7, with D tentatively TRBD2 (5 bases). Germline CDR1 is LGHNA and CDR2 is YSLEER. V was clipped by 0 bases and J by 7 bases, with 16 bases between them. This CDR3 has 15 amino acids.

This rearrangement joins TRBV19 to TRBJ2-3, with 7 bases matching TRBD2. The CDR3 sequence is 18 residues long. The V gene's germline CDR1 is LNHDA and CDR2 SQIVND (reference sequence). V shed 1 base and J 0 bases; nucleotides not matched to a gene: 10. The CDR3 sequence: CASSIGGASGYSTDTQYF. The CDR3 DNA sequence: TGTGCCAGTAGTATAGGTGGGGCTAGCGGATATAGCACAGATACGCAGTATTTT.

This chain links TRBV7-3 with TRBJ2-7; 7 bases line up with TRBD2. Germline CDR1 is SGHTA and CDR2 is FQGTGA. Trimming removed 5 bases from V and 7 bases from J; junction bases left unmatched: 11. The CDR3 is made up of 14 amino acids. The CDR3 DNA reads as TGTGCCAGCAGCCCATCGGGAGGAGAAGGGGAGCAGTACTTC. Its protein is CASSPSGGEGEQYF.